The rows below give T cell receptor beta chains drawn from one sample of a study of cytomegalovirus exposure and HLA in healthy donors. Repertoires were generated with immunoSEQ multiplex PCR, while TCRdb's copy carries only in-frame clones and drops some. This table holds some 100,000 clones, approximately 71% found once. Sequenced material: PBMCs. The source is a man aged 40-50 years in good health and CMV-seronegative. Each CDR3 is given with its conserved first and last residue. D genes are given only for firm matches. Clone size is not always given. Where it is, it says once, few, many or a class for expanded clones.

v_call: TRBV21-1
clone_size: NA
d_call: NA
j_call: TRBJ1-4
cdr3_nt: TGTGCCAGCAACAGAAATGAAAAACTGTTTTTT
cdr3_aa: CASNRNEKLFF

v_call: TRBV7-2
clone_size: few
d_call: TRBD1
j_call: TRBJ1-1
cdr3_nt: TGTGCCAGCAGCTTAGATGGGACAGGGCGGACTGAAGCTTTCTTT
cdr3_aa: CASSLDGTGRTEAFF

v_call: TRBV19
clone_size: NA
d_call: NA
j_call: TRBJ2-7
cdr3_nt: TGTGCCAGTAGTATAACCCCGAGCTCCTACGAGCAGTACTTC
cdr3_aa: CASSITPSSYEQYF

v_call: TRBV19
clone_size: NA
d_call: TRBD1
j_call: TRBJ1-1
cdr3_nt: TGTGCCAGCTTCGGATTGAGGACAGGGGATTTGGGTGAAGCTTTCTTT
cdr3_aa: CASFGLRTGDLGEAFF

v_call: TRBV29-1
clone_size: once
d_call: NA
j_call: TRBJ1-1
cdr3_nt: TGCAGCGTTGAAGATCAAAGGGGGTGGACTGAAGCTTTCTTT
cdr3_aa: CSVEDQRGWTEAFF

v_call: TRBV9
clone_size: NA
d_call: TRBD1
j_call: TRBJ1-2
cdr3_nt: TGTGCCAGCAGCGAGGATGCGGGACAGGGATACTATGGCTACACCTTC
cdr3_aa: CASSEDAGQGYYGYTF

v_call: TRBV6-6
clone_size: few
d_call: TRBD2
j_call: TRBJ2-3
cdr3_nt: TGTGCCAGCACTGGACTAGCGGGGACTTACACAGATACGCAGTATTTT
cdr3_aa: CASTGLAGTYTDTQYF

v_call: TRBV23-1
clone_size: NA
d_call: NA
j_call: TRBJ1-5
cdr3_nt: TGCGCCAGCAGTCAATTTACAGAACACAATCAGCCCCAGCATTTT
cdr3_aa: CASSQFTEHNQPQHF

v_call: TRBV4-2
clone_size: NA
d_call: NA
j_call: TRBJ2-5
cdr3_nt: TGTGCCAGCAGCGAGGACAAGTACCAAGAGACCCAGTACTTC
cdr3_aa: CASSEDKYQETQYF

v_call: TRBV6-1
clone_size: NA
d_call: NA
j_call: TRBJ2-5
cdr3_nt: TGTGCCAGCAGTGGCGGTCTGTTGGGAGAGACCCAGTACTTC
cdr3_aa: CASSGGLLGETQYF

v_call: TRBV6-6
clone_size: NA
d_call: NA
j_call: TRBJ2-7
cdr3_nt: TGTGCCAGCAGTTCCCGACTAGAAGGGGACGAGCAGTACTTC
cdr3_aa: CASSSRLEGDEQYF

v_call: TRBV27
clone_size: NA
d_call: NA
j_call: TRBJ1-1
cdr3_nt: TGTGCCAGCCGGGTCATCCCGGGTTCTGAAGCTTTCTTT
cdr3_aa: CASRVIPGSEAFF

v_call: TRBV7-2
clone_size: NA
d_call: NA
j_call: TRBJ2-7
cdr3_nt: TGTGCCAGCAGCGGCGGTAGGACATTCTACGAGCAGTACTTC
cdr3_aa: CASSGGRTFYEQYF

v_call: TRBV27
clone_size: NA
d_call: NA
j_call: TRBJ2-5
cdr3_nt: TGTGCCAGCAGTTCCAAAGAGGACATACAAGAGACCCAGTACTTC
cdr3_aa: CASSSKEDIQETQYF

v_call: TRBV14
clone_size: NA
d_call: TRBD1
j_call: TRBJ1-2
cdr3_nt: TGTGCCAGCAGCCAAGGAGCCGGGACAGGGGACTATGGCTACACCTTC
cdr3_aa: CASSQGAGTGDYGYTF

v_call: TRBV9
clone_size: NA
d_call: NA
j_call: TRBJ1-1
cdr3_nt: TGTGCCAGCAGCCATCCCCGCCCCGGGGTTGACACTGAAGCTTTCTTT
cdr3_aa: CASSHPRPGVDTEAFF